Presented here are 27 T cell receptor beta chains from one specimen sequenced in a study of control samples from healthy donors and cancer patients. Assay used: immunoSEQ multiplex PCR; TCRdb lists only in-frame clones, some missing. Of roughly 150,000 clones detected, approximately 88% appear once; the ten largest clones hold about 4.9%. The sample consisted of blood. Source of these receptors: a man aged 30-40 years in good health.

The V gene is TRBV11-3, the J gene TRBJ2-3, with 8 bases matching TRBD2. The length of the CDR3 is 15 residues. Germline CDR1 SGHNT, CDR2 YENEEA. The V and J ends lost 5 bases and 2 bases, in that order; junction bases with no gene match: 6. The CDR3 bases are TGTGCCAGCAGCCAACGGACTAGCAACACAGATACGCAGTATTTT. Protein product: CASSQRTSNTDTQYF.

V usage is TRBV4-2 and J usage is TRBJ2-2, with D unresolved. CDR3 length equals 15 residues. Germline CDR1 LGHNA, CDR2 YNFKEQ. V lost 1 base to trimming and J lost 0 bases, with 6 bases between them. For the CDR3, the DNA is TGTGCCAGCAGCCAAGGAGGCGCGAACACCGGGGAGCTGTTTTTT. This translates into CASSQGGANTGELFF.

The J gene is TRBJ2-7, the V gene TRBV7-9, with D tentatively TRBD1 or TRBD2 (6 bases each). Between the trimmed V and J ends, which lost 7 bases and 0 bases, there was a span of 13 bases. This CDR3 is built from 14 residues. The germline CDR1 and CDR2 sequences are SEHNR and FQNEAQ (reference sequence). The CDR3: CASTDGGTSYEQYF. The CDR3 DNA reads TGTGCCAGCACCGACGGGGGCACCTCCTACGAGCAGTACTTC.

Concerning this clone itself: The CDR3 carries no conserved terminal phenylalanine or tryptophan, so it likely arises from a read error. It is unclear where the CDR3 begins or ends on the DNA, so no DNA is shown, and the CDR3 is as TCRdb lists it. The chain has TRBV7-3 and TRBJ1-1; the table gives TRBD1 as D, unverified against the DNA. The CDR3 region is 15 residues in length, termini included. The germline CDR1 and CDR2 sequences are SGHTA and FQGTGA. The CDR3 is CASSTQPDRGMIWVP.

This sequence joins TRBV5-6 and TRBJ2-7; 9 bases map to TRBD1. Germline CDR1 SGHDT, CDR2 YYEEEE. V was clipped by 5 bases and J by 5 bases; unmatched bases: 5. The CDR3 is 13 residues long. The CDR3 coding sequence is TGTGCCAGCAGGAGACAGGGGGGCCACGAGCAGTACTTC. Translating it yields CASRRQGGHEQYF.

The V call is TRBV4-1, the J call TRBJ2-3; D possibly uses TRBD1 or TRBD2 (5 bases each). The germline gives CDR1 MGHRA, CDR2 YSYEKL. Trimming removed 0 bases at V and 10 bases at J, with 20 bases between. This CDR3 is built from 16 residues. CDR3 region: CASSQDRDAPHMAQYF. CDR3 sequence (DNA): TGCGCCAGCAGCCAAGATCGGGACGCTCCCCATATGGCGCAGTATTTT.

This chain links TRBV4-1 with TRBJ2-5; 8 nucleotides match TRBD1. This CDR3 spans 15 amino acids. Unmatched junction bases numbered 8, after V lost 6 bases and J lost 2 bases. Germline CDR1 and CDR2: MGHRA and YSYEKL. The CDR3 sequence is CASRPDRVGQETQYF. The CDR3 DNA follows: TGCGCCAGCAGGCCGGACAGGGTGGGACAAGAGACCCAGTACTTC.

V is TRBV5-4 and J is TRBJ1-1, with a tentative D call TRBD1 (6 bases). CDR3 length: 16 amino acids. Trimming pared 4 bases from V and 1 base from J, leaving 17 bases between. Germline CDR1 reads SGHNT; CDR2 reads YYREEE (reference sequence). This CDR3 reads CASSPGGAGGNTEAFF. In nucleotides, the CDR3 is TGTGCCAGCAGCCCCGGGGGGGCCGGGGGGAACACTGAAGCTTTCTTT.

J is TRBJ2-3 and V is TRBV9; 7 bases fit TRBD1. The V gene end was trimmed by 1 base and the J gene end by 6 bases; junction bases not matched to a gene: 8. CDR3 length equals 15 residues. Germline CDR1 is SGDLS and CDR2 is YYNGEE. In DNA form, the CDR3 reads TGTGCCAGCAGCGTATCGGGGACAGCCGGCGATACGCAGTATTTT. As protein: CASSVSGTAGDTQYF.

The V gene is TRBV9, the J gene TRBJ2-5; D unresolved. V dropped 0 bases and J dropped 3 bases, with 12 bases sitting between them. Germline V lookup: CDR1 SGDLS, CDR2 YYNGEE. The CDR3 extends over 15 amino acids. CDR3 sequence (DNA): TGTGCCAGCAGCGTAGTTGGTTTTGAGGAAGAGACCCAGTACTTC. Amino acid sequence: CASSVVGFEEETQYF.

The chain carries TRBV4-1 and TRBJ2-7; maybe TRBD2 (6 bases). The CDR3 has 14 residues. V was shortened by 4 bases and J by 2 bases, with 12 bases between the two germline ends. Germline V gives CDR1 MGHRA, CDR2 YSYEKL. The CDR3: CASSRGGPTYEQYF. The CDR3 DNA sequence: TGCGCCAGCAGCCGTGGAGGGCCGACCTACGAGCAGTACTTC.

The V call is TRBV19, the J call TRBJ1-1; TRBD1 agrees at 7 bases. The trim removed 3 bases at V and 4 bases at J, leaving 8 bases unmatched. Germline V gives CDR1 LNHDA, CDR2 SQIVND (reference sequence). The CDR3 is 15 residues long. The CDR3 loop reads CASSMKGARGTEAFF. The CDR3 bases are TGTGCCAGTAGTATGAAGGGGGCTCGGGGCACTGAAGCTTTCTTT.

The chain uses TRBV11-2 and TRBJ2-4; 10 positions match TRBD1. Germline V CDR1 and CDR2: SGHAT, FQNNGV. The ends lost 4 bases at V and 9 bases at J; junction bases unmatched: 3. The CDR3 is 13 residues long. CDR3 in amino acids: CASSSDRGGIQYF. For the CDR3, the DNA is TGTGCCAGCAGCTCGGACAGGGGGGGCATTCAGTACTTC.

The gene calls are TRBV5-1 and TRBJ1-3; a weak D match, TRBD1 (6 bases). The germline gives CDR1 SGHRS, CDR2 YFSETQ. The CDR3 length is 16 residues. V was clipped by 0 bases and J by 0 bases, with 10 bases between them. In DNA, the CDR3 is TGCGCCAGCAGCTTGGAAGGACAGAGCTCTGGAAACACCATATATTTT. It translates to CASSLEGQSSGNTIYF. Using reference TRBV5-1 and TRBJ1-3 for the parts outside the CDR3, the full variable domain is KAGVTQTPRYLIKTRGQQVTLSCSPISGHRSVSWYQQTPGQGLQFLFEYFSETQRNKGNFPGRFSGRQFSNSRSEMNVSTLELGDSALYLCASSLEGQSSGNTIYFGEGSWLTVV.

The chain's CDR3 is CASDRLGYGYTF. The CDR3 DNA follows: TGTGCCAGTGACAGGCTAGGCTATGGCTACACCTTC. J is TRBJ1-2 and V is TRBV9, with D possibly matching TRBD1 (6 bases). The germline CDR1 and CDR2 sequences are SGDLS and YYNGEE. The CDR3 contains 12 residues. V was trimmed by 8 bases and J by 4 bases, leaving 12 bases between them. Full variable domain (rest looked up from reference TRBV9 and TRBJ1-2): DSGVTQTPKHLITATGQRVTLRCSPRSGDLSVYWYQQSLDQGLQFLIQYYNGEERAKGNILERFSAQQFPDLHSELNLSSLELGDSALYFCASDRLGYGYTFGSGTRLTVV.

The chain combines TRBV7-6 with TRBJ2-1, with TRBD2 matching 13 bases. The CDR3 is 16 residues long. Germline lookup yields CDR1 SGHVS and CDR2 FNYEAQ. V gave up 6 bases and J gave up 9 bases; unmatched junction bases: 11. The CDR3 here is CASSRATSGRAAEQFF. For the CDR3, the DNA is TGTGCCAGCAGTCGCGCCACTAGCGGGAGGGCCGCTGAGCAGTTCTTC.

The chain couples TRBV7-9 to TRBJ1-4, with a tentative D call TRBD1 (6 bases). Germline CDR1 SEHNR, CDR2 FQNEAQ (reference sequence). The V end was cut by 7 bases, the J end by 6 bases, with 15 bases between. This CDR3 spans 14 amino acids. The CDR3 loop is CASTSDRAHEKLFF. The DNA for the CDR3 is TGTGCCAGCACCTCGGACAGAGCTCATGAAAAACTGTTTTTT.

The chain couples TRBV6-2 or TRBV6-3 to TRBJ1-2; 8 positions match TRBD1. V shed 2 bases and J 4 bases; nucleotides not matched to a gene: 6. The CDR3 spans 15 residues. The germline V gene has CDR1 MNHEY and CDR2 SVGEGT. The CDR3 DNA follows: TGTGCCAGCAGTTACCCGGACAGGGTCCCCTATGGCTACACCTTC. Translating gives CASSYPDRVPYGYTF.

This clone was counted a single time. The genes are TRBV3-1 (or the pseudogene TRBV3-2) and TRBJ2-7; D is unresolved. Germline lookup yields CDR1 LGHDT and CDR2 YNNKEL (reference sequence). The CDR3 loop spans 12 amino acids. Between the trimmed V and J ends, which lost 1 base and 1 base, there was a span of 2 bases. In DNA form, the CDR3 reads TGTGCCAGCAGCCAAGGTTCCTACGAGCAGTACTTC. This gives the protein CASSQGSYEQYF.

The V gene is TRBV7-8, the J gene TRBJ2-1, with a possible D match to TRBD2 (5 bases). The CDR3 loop spans 13 amino acids. Germline V gene data show CDR1 as SGHVS and CDR2 as FQNEAQ. V was pared by 1 base and J by 9 bases, with 10 bases between. CDR3 region: CASSLGAGGEQFF. In nucleotides, the CDR3 is TGTGCCAGCAGCTTAGGTGCGGGCGGTGAGCAGTTCTTC.

V gene TRBV11-3 combines with J gene TRBJ2-1, with a possible D match to TRBD1 (6 bases). The V and J ends lost 3 bases and 10 bases respectively, with 10 bases between them. The CDR3 runs 12 residues. CDR1 and CDR2 (germline): SGHNT, YENEEA. CDR3 protein: CASSLTGYEQFF. The CDR3 bases are TGTGCCAGCAGCTTGACAGGTTACGAGCAGTTCTTC.

This sequence joins TRBV24-1 and TRBJ2-7, with 7 bases that match TRBD2. Per germline, CDR1 KGHDR and CDR2 SFDVKD. This CDR3 is built from 17 residues. V shed 2 bases and J 0 bases; nucleotides not matched to a gene: 9. The CDR3 loop reads CATSDSDLAGGSYEQYF. CDR3 DNA sequence: TGTGCCACCAGTGATTCAGACTTAGCGGGTGGCTCCTACGAGCAGTACTTC.

The genes are TRBV19 and TRBJ2-4; D not resolved. From germline, CDR1 is LNHDA and CDR2 SQIVND (reference sequence). This CDR3 has 14 amino acids. Trimming shortened V by 3 bases and J by 2 bases, and 8 bases separated the two germline ends. The CDR3 protein is CASSMLLTKNIQYF. DNA of the CDR3: TGTGCCAGTAGTATGCTGTTGACCAAAAACATTCAGTACTTC.

This clone was counted between two and nine times. The limits of the CDR3 on the DNA are not certain, so only TCRdb's listed CDR3 is given. J is TRBJ2-5 and V is TRBV11-3; the DNA was not used to check the table's D call, TRBD2. From its first to its last residue, the CDR3 has 14 amino acids. The germline V gene has CDR1 SGHNT and CDR2 YENEEA. CDR3 region: CASSFGPGQETQYF.

This clone is a singleton in its sample. The J gene is TRBJ1-1, the V gene TRBV7-9, with a tentative D call TRBD1 (5 bases). Between the trimmed V and J ends, which lost 1 base and 0 bases, there was a span of 9 bases. Germline values: CDR1 SEHNR, CDR2 FQNEAQ (reference sequence). The CDR3 consists of 15 residues. CDR3 nucleotide sequence: TGTGCCAGCAGCTTAGGATCGACAGTGAACACTGAAGCTTTCTTT. Translated: CASSLGSTVNTEAFF. The variable domain in full, with the rest retrieved from reference TRBV7-9 and TRBJ1-1, is DTGVSQNPRHKITKRGQNVTFRCDPISEHNRLYWYRQTLGQGPEFLTYFQNEAQLEKSRLLSDRFSAERPKGSFSTLEIQRTEQGDSAMYLCASSLGSTVNTEAFFGQGTRLTVV.

The chain employs TRBV25-1 and TRBJ1-6; D unclear. Trimming left V 1 base short and J 7 bases short, with 11 bases between. Germline lookup yields CDR1 MGHDK and CDR2 SYGVNS. The length of the CDR3 is 15 residues. CDR3 protein: CASSESVRTNSPLHF. CDR3 in DNA: TGTGCCAGCAGTGAATCAGTCCGAACAAATTCACCCCTCCACTTT.

This chain uses TRBV9 with TRBJ1-2; D is unresolved. Trimming stripped 1 base from V and 7 bases from J, with 8 bases between. This CDR3 is built from 12 residues. CDR1 is SGDLS and CDR2 is YYNGEE in the germline V gene. CDR3 sequence (DNA): TGTGCCAGCAGCGTAAGGGATTCTGGCTACACCTTC. Encoded protein: CASSVRDSGYTF.